Described below is a single T cell receptor (beta chain) sequence and its context. The antigen is undetermined. This sample is drawn from a study of T cell responses to AZD1222 COVID-19 vaccine. Overall study findings and caveats: Baseline serology detected seropositivity in only a handful of AZD1222 recipients.

Clones were sequenced by immunoSEQ multiplex PCR, and TCRdb holds only the in-frame ones, with some missing. The sample has about 52,000 clones, around 90% seen once; the top ten hold roughly 3%. The CDR3 is made up of 14 amino acids. The V gene end was trimmed by 0 bases and the J gene end by 12 bases; junction bases not matched to a gene: 7. The germline V gene encodes CDR1 SGHNT and CDR2 YYREEE (reference sequence). The receptor was derived from an adult who received the AZD1222 COVID-19 vaccine. This material consisted of peripheral blood, taken 28 days after the second AZD1222 dose. The chain joins TRBV5-4 to TRBJ2-5, with 11 bases that match TRBD2. This CDR3 is CASSLVVAGGPEYF. The CDR3 nucleotides are TGTGCCAGCAGCTTGGTGGTAGCGGGAGGGCCGGAGTACTTC.